This TCR beta chain was sequenced during a study of blood T cell repertoires in COVID-19. This CDR3 spans 14 amino acids. The V gene's germline CDR1 is SNHLY and CDR2 FYNNEI. The junction had 7 bases not matched to a gene; V was cut back by 6 bases and J by 8 bases. Participant-given clinical history determined each cohort assignment. Profiled with immunoSEQ multiplex PCR; TCRdb holds only in-frame clones, not every one. Of some 310,000 clones in the sample, about 90% were seen once. What was sequenced was PBMCs or T cells enriched from blood (not recorded which). The chain couples TRBV2 to TRBJ1-4; 9 bases fit TRBD1. The clonotype originates from a woman in her 30s who had recovered from COVID-19. The CDR3 loop reads CASSRQGVEEKLFF. Here the CDR3 DNA reads TGTGCCAGCAGCCGACAGGGGGTGGAAGAAAAACTGTTTTTT.